One sample yielded the 24 T cell receptor beta chains listed below, sequenced in a study of CD8+ T cells in alopecia areata. Treatment indicated: oral pan-JAK inhibitor, 5-10 mg twice daily. Extracted from the samples, RNA was reverse transcribed into cDNA to serve as the sequencing template. Sequenced by immunoSEQ multiplex PCR; TCRdb stores in-frame clones only, minus some. In the table there are about 70,000 clones, 25% to 35% of which are singletons. The sample consisted of CD8+ T cells sorted from blood, taken at week 4, from a patient treated with tofacitinib. These receptors were obtained from a human donor with alopecia areata.

This clone was counted only a few times. This chain connects TRBV7-9 to TRBJ2-5, with 7 bases matching TRBD1. Germline CDR1 is SEHNR and CDR2 is FQNEAQ (reference sequence). This CDR3 has 12 residues. Trimming removed 6 bases from V and 4 bases from J; junction bases left unmatched: 2. The CDR3, as DNA: TGTGCCAGCAGAGGGGACAGAGAGACCCAGTACTTC. This codes for CASRGDRETQYF. The variable domain in full, with the rest retrieved from reference TRBV7-9 and TRBJ2-5, is DTGVSQNPRHKITKRGQNVTFRCDPISEHNRLYWYRQTLGQGPEFLTYFQNEAQLEKSRLLSDRFSAERPKGSFSTLEIQRTEQGDSAMYLCASRGDRETQYFGPGTRLLVL.

This clone was detected only a few times. This chain joins TRBV15 and TRBJ2-5; D gene ambiguous. The CDR3 contains 13 residues. Germline CDR1 is LNHNV and CDR2 is YYDKDF (reference sequence). V lost 7 bases to trimming and J lost 2 bases, with 11 bases between them. The CDR3 sequence: CATTGRAQETQYF. As DNA, the CDR3 is TGTGCCACCACCGGACGGGCTCAAGAGACCCAGTACTTC. The variable domain in full, completed from reference TRBV15 and TRBJ2-5, reads DAMVIQNPRYQVTQFGKPVTLSCSQTLNHNVMYWYQQKSSQAPKLLFHYYDKDFNNEADTPDNFQSRRPNTSFCFLDIRSPGLGDTAMYLCATTGRAQETQYFGPGTRLLVL.

This sequence joins TRBV29-1 and TRBJ2-7; perhaps TRBD2 as D (5 bases). Deletions cut 0 bases from V and 6 bases from J, with 12 bases between. This CDR3 is 13 amino acids long. The germline V gene has CDR1 SQVTM and CDR2 ANQGSEA. The CDR3 reads CSVEDVRDSEQYF. The CDR3 DNA reads TGCAGCGTTGAAGATGTGAGGGATAGCGAGCAGTACTTC.

This clone has just a few counts. The rearrangement joins TRBV7-9 to TRBJ2-1; the D gene could be TRBD1 or TRBD2 (5 bases each). Germline CDR1 and CDR2: SEHNR and FQNEAQ (reference sequence). V was trimmed by 3 bases and J by 7 bases, leaving 13 bases between them. The CDR3 contains 14 residues. CDR3 sequence (DNA): TGTGCCAGCAGCTTGGGGGAGCCTTGGAATGAGCAGTTCTTC. This gives the protein CASSLGEPWNEQFF.

This clone has more than one count but fewer than ten. This chain uses TRBV4-2 with TRBJ1-5; D gene ambiguous. Trimming shortened V by 3 bases and J by 6 bases, and 18 bases separated the two germline ends. CDR1 and CDR2 (germline): LGHNA, YNFKEQ. CDR3 length equals 16 residues. The chain's CDR3 is CASSHQQRAEAQPQHF. DNA of the CDR3: TGTGCCAGCAGCCACCAGCAACGGGCGGAGGCTCAGCCCCAGCATTTT.

This clone has just a few counts. Other DNA sequences in this sample translate to the same CDR3. V is TRBV29-1 and J is TRBJ2-7; 11 bases map to TRBD2. The CDR3 contains 13 residues. Germline CDR1 is SQVTM and CDR2 is ANQGSEA. V trimming: 6 bases; J trimming: 4 bases; junction bases outside the gene matches: 5. CDR3 sequence: CSVGTSGGYEQYF. DNA of the CDR3: TGCAGCGTAGGTACTAGCGGGGGTTACGAGCAGTACTTC.

The chain couples TRBV7-9 to TRBJ2-2; 10 nucleotides line up with TRBD2. J lost 5 bases, V lost 5 bases, and 5 bases had no gene match. CDR1 is SEHNR, CDR2 FQNEAQ, per germline (reference sequence). CDR3 size: 15 residues. The DNA for the CDR3 is TGTGCCAGCAGCGGTCTAGCGGGAGAAACCGGGGAGCTGTTTTTT. Amino acids: CASSGLAGETGELFF.

The chain uses TRBV10-3 and TRBJ1-5; TRBD1 agrees at 8 bases. The V gene's germline CDR1 is ENHRY and CDR2 SYGVKD. Germline trimming cut 6 bases from V and 2 bases from J; bases unmatched to any gene: 6. This CDR3 is built from 15 residues. The CDR3 nucleotides are TGTGCCATCAGCGACCAGGGGGCAGGCAATCAGCCCCAGCATTTT. Translation gives CAISDQGAGNQPQHF.

This chain joins TRBV11-2 and TRBJ2-2; 9 nucleotides line up with TRBD1. This CDR3 spans 16 amino acids. The germline V gene encodes CDR1 SGHAT and CDR2 FQNNGV. V gave up 4 bases and J gave up 5 bases; unmatched junction bases: 8. In DNA, the CDR3 is TGTGCCAGCAGCTCCAGAAGACAGGGGGGAACCGGGGAGCTGTTTTTT. Translation: CASSSRRQGGTGELFF.

This clone has only a few counts. The rearrangement joins TRBV13 to TRBJ1-2; TRBD1 matches 7 bases. The CDR3 runs to 14 residues. Germline trimming cut 5 bases from V and 5 bases from J; bases unmatched to any gene: 8. The germline CDR1 and CDR2 sequences are PRHDT and FYEKMQ (reference sequence). CDR3 region: CASSPGTEAYGYTF. In nucleotides, the CDR3 is TGTGCCAGCAGCCCCGGGACAGAAGCTTATGGCTACACCTTC.

This clone occurred a few times. V and J are TRBV27 and TRBJ2-2; TRBD1 aligns across 7 bases. Germline loops: CDR1 MNHEY, CDR2 SMNVEV (reference sequence). V lost 1 base to trimming and J lost 1 base; unmatched junction nucleotides: 3. The CDR3 runs to 16 residues. Here the CDR3 DNA reads TGTGCCAGCAGTTTATTTGGGACAGAGAACACCGGGGAGCTGTTTTTT. This encodes CASSLFGTENTGELFF.

The chain recombines TRBV9 with TRBJ2-5, with a weak D call TRBD1 (6 bases). The germline CDR1 and CDR2 sequences are SGDLS and YYNGEE. Trimming took off 2 bases at V and 0 bases at J, with 8 bases between the two ends. The CDR3 is 14 amino acids. In nucleotides, the CDR3 is TGTGCCAGCAGCGTCCGGGACAACCAAGAGACCCAGTACTTC. Its translation: CASSVRDNQETQYF.

This clone was detected only a few times. V gene TRBV29-1 combines with J gene TRBJ2-2, with unresolved D. The germline V and J ends were trimmed by 6 bases and 6 bases, with 5 bases remaining between them. Germline values: CDR1 SQVTM, CDR2 ANQGSEA. CDR3 size: 10 residues. The CDR3 DNA reads TGCAGCGTGTCCTCCGGGGAGCTGTTTTTT. This gives the protein CSVSSGELFF.

The chain couples TRBV9 to TRBJ2-1; TRBD2 aligns across 9 bases. Germline V gene data show CDR1 as SGDLS and CDR2 as YYNGEE. This CDR3 is 14 amino acids long. Germline trimming cut 2 bases from V and 10 bases from J; bases unmatched to any gene: 7. CDR3 DNA sequence: TGTGCCAGCAGCGTCGTAGCGGGAGACCAGGAGCAGTTCTTC. Encoded protein: CASSVVAGDQEQFF.

The CDR3 region is CASSSVPEGRETQYF. In nucleotides, the CDR3 is TGTGCCAGCAGCTCCGTGCCGGAGGGAAGGGAGACCCAGTACTTC. The chain employs TRBV7-2 and TRBJ2-5, with a weak D call TRBD2 (6 bases). Trimming left V 4 bases short and J 5 bases short, with 17 bases between. The CDR3 contains 15 residues. From germline, CDR1 is SGHTA and CDR2 FQGNSA. Full variable domain (rest looked up from reference TRBV7-2 and TRBJ2-5): GAGVSQSPSNKVTEKGKDVELRCDPISGHTALYWYRQSLGQGLEFLIYFQGNSAPDKSGLPSDRFSAERTGGSVSTLTIQRTQQEDSAVYLCASSSVPEGRETQYFGPGTRLLVL.

This clone showed up just a few times. J is TRBJ2-7 and V is TRBV21-1. TRBV21-1 is described as a pseudogene. The CDR3 sequence is 15 residues long. CDR3 protein: CASSPVDYWGHEQYF. The CDR3 nucleotides read TGTGCCAGCAGCCCTGTCGACTATTGGGGCCACGAGCAGTACTTC.

In nucleotides, the CDR3 is TGCAGCGCGCGGGACGGCACCTACGAGCAGTACTTC. The encoded protein is CSARDGTYEQYF. This sequence joins TRBV29-1 and TRBJ2-7; tentative D call: TRBD2 (6 bases). The V gene lost 7 bases and the J gene lost 2 bases, with 12 bases spanning the gap. The CDR3 spans 12 residues. CDR1 is SQVTM, CDR2 ANQGSEA, per germline.

The chain employs TRBV7-8 and TRBJ1-1; possibly TRBD1 for D (6 bases). Trimming took off 4 bases at V and 4 bases at J, with 16 bases between the two ends. CDR3 length: 15 amino acids. Germline lookup yields CDR1 SGHVS and CDR2 FQNEAQ. The CDR3, as DNA: TGTGCCAGCAGCTCACGGGGGGGGGCACCCACTGAAGCTTTCTTT. Translation: CASSSRGGAPTEAFF. Complete variable domain (other parts from reference TRBV7-8 and TRBJ1-1): GAGVSQSPRYKVAKRGQDVALRCDPISGHVSLFWYQQALGQGPEFLTYFQNEAQLDKSGLPSDRFFAERPEGSVSTLKIQRTQQEDSAVYLCASSSRGGAPTEAFFGQGTRLTVV.

The chain joins TRBV27 to TRBJ2-5; 9 bases match TRBD2. This CDR3 region has 14 residues. Germline CDR1 reads MNHEY; CDR2 reads SMNVEV (reference sequence). V gave up 8 bases and J gave up 0 bases; unmatched junction bases: 4. For the CDR3, the DNA is TGTGCCAGCGGACTAGCGCCATACCAAGAGACCCAGTACTTC. Encoded protein: CASGLAPYQETQYF.

This chain joins TRBV7-9 and TRBJ1-2, with a weak D call TRBD1 (6 bases). The CDR3 spans 16 residues. The germline V gene encodes CDR1 SEHNR and CDR2 FQNEAQ (reference sequence). V was shortened by 1 base and J by 2 bases, with 14 bases between the two germline ends. The CDR3 loop reads CASSLDQGISNYGYTF. The CDR3, as DNA: TGTGCCAGCAGCTTAGATCAGGGGATATCGAACTATGGCTACACCTTC. The complete variable domain, with remaining parts taken from reference TRBV7-9 and TRBJ1-2, reads DTGVSQNPRHKITKRGQNVTFRCDPISEHNRLYWYRQTLGQGPEFLTYFQNEAQLEKSRLLSDRFSAERPKGSFSTLEIQRTEQGDSAMYLCASSLDQGISNYGYTFGSGTRLTVV.

A few counts support this clone. V is TRBV12-5 and J is TRBJ2-1; the D gene could be TRBD1 or TRBD2 (5 bases each). Germline lookup yields CDR1 LGHNT and CDR2 FRNRAP. V gave up 1 base and J gave up 8 bases, with 12 bases separating them. This CDR3 comprises 14 residues. The CDR3 bases are TGTGCTAGTGGTTTGGGTGGCAGGGAGTATGAGCAGTTCTTC. As protein: CASGLGGREYEQFF.

This sequence joins TRBV9 and TRBJ2-5, with 9 bases fitting TRBD2. This CDR3 spans 14 amino acids. Germline values: CDR1 SGDLS, CDR2 YYNGEE. Trimming at V came to 4 bases and at J to 2 bases, leaving 3 bases not matched to a gene. CDR3: CASSPTSGQETQYF. The CDR3 DNA sequence: TGTGCCAGCAGCCCAACTAGCGGGCAAGAGACCCAGTACTTC.

The V gene is TRBV29-1, the J gene TRBJ2-1, with a weak D call TRBD1 (6 bases). There are 13 residues in the CDR3. CDR1 and CDR2 (germline): SQVTM, ANQGSEA. CDR3 bases: TGCAGGGTACAGGGAAGCTCCTACAATGAGCAGTTCTTC. Amino acids: CRVQGSSYNEQFF.

This clone was recorded a few times. Distinct nucleotide sequences in the sample also encode this CDR3. The chain carries TRBV29-1 and TRBJ2-7; D is undetermined. The CDR3 extends over 10 amino acids. In germline, CDR1 is SQVTM, CDR2 ANQGSEA. The V gene lost 4 bases and the J gene lost 6 bases, with 7 bases spanning the gap. CDR3: CSVGVGEQYF. Written as DNA, the CDR3 is TGCAGCGTTGGGGTAGGCGAGCAGTACTTC.